Listed below are T cell receptor beta chains from one sample, sequenced in a study of blood T cell repertoires in COVID-19. Profiling relied on immunoSEQ multiplex PCR, and the TCRdb table lists in-frame clones only, not all of them. The data show 300,000 to 450,000 clones, with about 89% seen just once and 2% to 2.5% held by the top ten. Material for sequencing was peripheral blood. These receptor sequences come from a woman aged 60-70 years with COVID-19, enrolled during active disease. Each CDR3 is given with its conserved first and last residue. D genes are given only for firm matches.

v_call: TRBV4-2; j_call: TRBJ2-5; d_call: TRBD1; cdr3_nt: TGTGCCAGCAGCCATCAGCAGGGGGCTAAAGAGACCCAGTACTTC; cdr3_aa: CASSHQQGAKETQYF
v_call: TRBV5-1; j_call: TRBJ2-5; d_call: .; cdr3_nt: TGCGCCAGCAGCCCGGGTTGGGAGACCCAGTACTTC; cdr3_aa: CASSPGWETQYF
v_call: TRBV25-1; j_call: TRBJ1-1; d_call: .; cdr3_nt: TGTGCCAGCAGTGTAGGGGCGCGTGGGAACACTGAAGCTTTCTTT; cdr3_aa: CASSVGARGNTEAFF
v_call: TRBV5-1; j_call: TRBJ1-1; d_call: .; cdr3_nt: TGCGCCAGCAGCTTGGCCCCGGGACAGAACACTGAAGCTTTCTTT; cdr3_aa: CASSLAPGQNTEAFF
v_call: TRBV4-2; j_call: TRBJ2-2; d_call: TRBD2; cdr3_nt: TGTGCCAGCAGCCAAGATTCGACGGGGGGGTACACCGGGGAGCTGTTTTTT; cdr3_aa: CASSQDSTGGYTGELFF
v_call: TRBV11-2; j_call: TRBJ1-6; d_call: .; cdr3_nt: TGTGCCAGCAGCTTAGATCGGAGGGAGGCGGCACCCCTCCACTTT; cdr3_aa: CASSLDRREAAPLHF
v_call: TRBV7-9; j_call: TRBJ1-1; d_call: TRBD1; cdr3_nt: TGTGCCAGCAGCTTACAGGGGGAGATAACTGAAGCTTTCTTT; cdr3_aa: CASSLQGEITEAFF
v_call: TRBV5-1; j_call: TRBJ1-1; d_call: .; cdr3_nt: TGCGCCAGCAGCTTGGGGAGGTCGGACACTGAAGCTTTCTTT; cdr3_aa: CASSLGRSDTEAFF
v_call: TRBV7-3; j_call: TRBJ2-7; d_call: .; cdr3_nt: TGTGCCAGCAGCTTAGACGGAGGATCCGGGGACGAGCAGTACTTC; cdr3_aa: CASSLDGGSGDEQYF
v_call: TRBV6-5; j_call: TRBJ1-5; d_call: .; cdr3_nt: TGTGCTAGCAGTTACATAGATAGCAATCAGCCCCAGCATTTT; cdr3_aa: CASSYIDSNQPQHF
v_call: TRBV19; j_call: TRBJ2-3; d_call: .; cdr3_nt: TGTGCCAGTAGTATGGAGATAAATACGCAGTATTTT; cdr3_aa: CASSMEINTQYF